The 29 T cell receptor beta chains presented below share a single source sample, sequenced in a study of blood T cell repertoires in COVID-19. Libraries were prepared by immunoSEQ multiplex PCR; TCRdb keeps only in-frame clonotypes and omits some of them. The sample yields a few hundred thousand clones, more than 75% seen once. The sequenced material came from peripheral blood. These receptors were collected from a middle-aged woman who had recovered from COVID-19.

The rearrangement joins TRBV21-1 to TRBJ1-5; TRBD1, as called in the table, went unchecked against the DNA. TRBV21-1 is flagged as a pseudogene. The CDR3 totals 13 residues. The CDR3 DNA follows: TGTGCCAGCGAACGACACCTCAATCAGCCCCAGCATTTT. This sequence encodes CASERHLNQPQHF.

This clone was recorded once. The chain is built from TRBV11-3 and TRBJ2-3, with 12 bases identical to TRBD2. Germline-derived CDR1 and CDR2 are SGHNT and YENEEA. The J segment lost 2 bases and the V segment lost 5 bases, leaving 14 bases of the junction unmatched. The CDR3 runs to 19 residues. This CDR3 is CASSPTGALAGGTTDTQYF. CDR3 bases: TGTGCCAGCAGCCCGACAGGAGCACTAGCGGGAGGCACCACAGATACGCAGTATTTT.

This chain links TRBV18 with TRBJ2-1, with 14 bases that match TRBD2. The V and J ends lost 4 bases and 9 bases, in that order; junction bases with no gene match: 5. The CDR3 spans 15 residues. In germline, CDR1 is KGHSH, CDR2 LQKENI. The CDR3 sequence is CASSQGLAGGGEQFF. The DNA of the CDR3 is TGTGCCAGCTCACAAGGACTAGCGGGAGGCGGTGAGCAGTTCTTC.

The J gene is TRBJ1-3, the V gene TRBV10-1, with D uncertain. Trimming stripped 9 bases from V and 0 bases from J, with 6 bases between. This CDR3 contains 12 residues. From germline, CDR1 is WNHNN and CDR2 SYGVQD (reference sequence). CDR3 protein: CASEPSGNTIYF. CDR3 bases: TGCGCCAGTGAGCCCTCTGGAAACACCATATATTTT.

The chain couples TRBV5-1 to TRBJ2-5; TRBD1 aligns across 7 bases. In germline, CDR1 is SGHRS, CDR2 YFSETQ. This CDR3 spans 13 amino acids. V shed 4 bases, J shed 4 bases, and the junction held 4 bases outside the gene matches. For the CDR3, the DNA is TGCGCCAGCAGCAGTACAGGGGTAGAGACCCAGTACTTC. Translation gives CASSSTGVETQYF.

Turning to this clone: Within the sample, other DNA sequences also encode this same CDR3. The CDR3 nucleotides are TGTGCCTGGAGTGTTCGCTATGGCTACACCTTC. Translating gives CAWSVRYGYTF. This rearrangement joins TRBV30 to TRBJ1-2; no clear D. The V gene lost 0 bases and the J gene lost 4 bases, with 3 bases spanning the gap. The CDR3 has 11 amino acids. The germline gives CDR1 GTSNPN, CDR2 SVGIG (reference sequence).

The chain combines TRBV10-3 with TRBJ1-4; tentatively, D is TRBD1 (5 bases). This CDR3 is built from 13 residues. Trimming cost V 3 bases and J 14 bases, with 16 bases left between them. Germline V lookup: CDR1 ENHRY, CDR2 SYGVKD. Written as DNA, the CDR3 is TGTGCCATCAGTGAACCCGGGACTACGAGGCTGTTTTTT. This encodes CAISEPGTTRLFF.

V gene TRBV18 combines with J gene TRBJ2-7, with TRBD2 as a possible D gene (6 bases). Germline V gene sequence: CDR1 KGHSH, CDR2 LQKENI. The V gene lost 1 base and the J gene lost 0 bases, with 16 bases spanning the gap. CDR3 length: 17 amino acids. The CDR3 loop reads CASSPLRRDPSSYEQYV. CDR3 DNA: TGTGCCAGCTCACCACTCCGGAGGGACCCTAGCTCCTACGAGCAGTACGTC.

The V call is TRBV6-5, the J call TRBJ2-7; 8 bases fit TRBD2. The CDR3 has 14 residues. Germline CDR1 MNHEY, CDR2 SVGAGI. The V and J ends lost 0 bases and 5 bases, in that order; junction bases with no gene match: 3. CDR3 protein: CASSYSGTRDEQYF. The CDR3 nucleotides are TGTGCCAGCAGTTACTCTGGGACTAGGGACGAGCAGTACTTC.

CDR3 DNA sequence: TGTGCCAGCAGTTACGAAGTCCGGACTCGGGGGGATACGCAGTATTTT. Protein product: CASSYEVRTRGDTQYF. The chain uses TRBV6-2 or TRBV6-3 and TRBJ2-3, with a possible D match to TRBD2 (6 bases). In germline, CDR1 is MNHEY, CDR2 SVGEGT. Trimming took off 2 bases at V and 6 bases at J, with 18 bases between the two ends. The CDR3 loop spans 16 amino acids.

The chain has TRBV19 and TRBJ1-2, with TRBD1 matching over 10 bases. The trim removed 10 bases at V and 0 bases at J, leaving 11 bases unmatched. This CDR3 comprises 16 residues. From germline, CDR1 is LNHDA and CDR2 SQIVND (reference sequence). CDR3 sequence (DNA): TGTGCCACTTCGGACAGGGGGGACTACTCTAACTATGGCTACACCTTC. Amino acids: CATSDRGDYSNYGYTF.

The V call is TRBV9, the J call TRBJ1-3; a possible D gene is TRBD1 (5 bases). The CDR3 spans 15 residues. V was shortened by 2 bases and J by 5 bases, with 14 bases between the two germline ends. The germline gives CDR1 SGDLS, CDR2 YYNGEE. As DNA, the CDR3 is TGTGCCAGCAGCGTCGTGGACAACCGACGAAACACCATATATTTT. Its translation: CASSVVDNRRNTIYF. Looking up the rest from reference TRBV9 and TRBJ1-3 gives the full variable domain: DSGVTQTPKHLITATGQRVTLRCSPRSGDLSVYWYQQSLDQGLQFLIQYYNGEERAKGNILERFSAQQFPDLHSELNLSSLELGDSALYFCASSVVDNRRNTIYFGEGSWLTVV.

As regards this clone: At one boundary the junction diverges from the germline segment, which might be a read error. The V and J genes are TRBV7-7 and TRBJ2-2; 12 bases align to TRBD1. The CDR3 length is 19 residues. CDR1 SSHAT and CDR2 FNYEAQ come from the germline V gene (reference sequence). CDR3: CASSPPGQGALLGTGELFF. The CDR3 DNA is TGTGCTAGCAGCCCTCCGGGACAGGGGGCCCTCCTGGGCACCGGGGAGCTGTTTTTT.

The V and J genes are TRBV9 and TRBJ2-1; D unresolved. Trimming took off 4 bases at V and 9 bases at J, with 11 bases between the two ends. This CDR3 is built from 12 residues. Germline assignment: CDR1 SGDLS and CDR2 YYNGEE. DNA for the CDR3: TGTGCCAGCAGCCCCCACGGCGGTGAGCAGTTCTTC. Its translation is CASSPHGGEQFF.

This clone appeared once. The chain couples TRBV27 to TRBJ2-2; the match to TRBD2 covers 8 bases. The CDR3 runs to 16 residues. Germline CDR1 reads MNHEY; CDR2 reads SMNVEV (reference sequence). Losses at the gene ends were 2 bases for V and 4 bases for J; bases not matched to a gene: 6. CDR3 amino acids: CASSLVRSGGTGELFF. The CDR3, as DNA: TGTGCCAGCAGTTTAGTCCGGAGCGGGGGCACCGGGGAGCTGTTTTTT.

The V and J genes are TRBV7-2 and TRBJ1-1; D perhaps matches TRBD1 (5 bases). This CDR3 has 14 residues. Trimming took off 5 bases at V and 1 base at J, with 11 bases between the two ends. CDR1 and CDR2 from the germline V gene are SGHTA and FQGNSA. The CDR3 DNA reads TGTGCCAGCAGCGCAAACCAGGGGAACACTGAAGCTTTCTTT. It codes for CASSANQGNTEAFF.

The rearrangement joins TRBV7-8 to TRBJ1-1; maybe TRBD1 (6 bases). The V and J ends lost 5 bases and 5 bases respectively, with 15 bases between them. CDR1 and CDR2 from the germline V gene are SGHVS and FQNEAQ. CDR3 size: 14 residues. CDR3 residues: CASSLQGGGTEAFF. As DNA, the CDR3 is TGTGCCAGCAGCCTACAGGGAGGGGGAACTGAAGCTTTCTTT.

This clone was recorded once. The chain uses TRBV2 and TRBJ1-6; D not certain. V dropped 2 bases and J dropped 13 bases, with 6 bases sitting between them. Germline values: CDR1 SNHLY, CDR2 FYNNEI. The CDR3 runs to 11 residues. The CDR3 loop reads CASSEPAPLHF. CDR3 nucleotide sequence: TGTGCCAGCAGTGAACCCGCGCCCCTCCACTTT.

The chain employs TRBV30 and TRBJ1-1, with D perhaps matching TRBD1 (5 bases). CDR1 and CDR2 (germline): GTSNPN, SVGIG (reference sequence). Trimming took off 3 bases at V and 6 bases at J, with 20 bases between the two ends. There are 15 residues in the CDR3. The CDR3 loop is CAWRGFWGGLAEAFF. CDR3 DNA sequence: TGTGCCTGGAGGGGATTTTGGGGGGGACTCGCTGAAGCTTTCTTT.

As DNA, the CDR3 is TGTGCCAGCAGCCACCGACAGGGGGCCGGCAATCAGCCCCAGCATTTT. Its translation is CASSHRQGAGNQPQHF. The chain recombines TRBV3-1 (or the pseudogene TRBV3-2) with TRBJ1-5, with 10 bases identical to TRBD1. The CDR3 is made up of 16 amino acids. V gave up 3 bases and J gave up 2 bases; unmatched junction bases: 4. Germline CDR1 and CDR2: LGHDT and YNNKEL (reference sequence).

The chain couples TRBV19 to TRBJ1-1, with D tentatively TRBD1 (6 bases). The CDR3 loop spans 13 amino acids. V dropped 6 bases and J dropped 1 base, with 9 bases sitting between them. The germline gives CDR1 LNHDA, CDR2 SQIVND (reference sequence). The CDR3 protein is CASSGTPNTEAFF. CDR3 in DNA: TGTGCCAGTAGCGGGACACCGAACACTGAAGCTTTCTTT.

The chain has TRBV10-3 and TRBJ2-2, with 7 bases aligning to TRBD2. Germline CDR1 reads ENHRY; CDR2 reads SYGVKD. J was trimmed by 4 bases and V by 3 bases; bases with no gene match: 8. This CDR3 has 16 amino acids. The CDR3 DNA sequence: TGTGCCATCAGTGACTTTGCGGGAGTTGGCACCGGGGAGCTGTTTTTT. The encoded protein is CAISDFAGVGTGELFF.

The chain has TRBV6-1 and TRBJ2-1; TRBD2 aligns across 8 bases. This CDR3 is 13 amino acids long. After removal of 2 bases from V and 10 bases from J, the junction contained 4 bases not matched to a gene. Germline loops: CDR1 MNHNS, CDR2 SASEGT. CDR3 nucleotides: TGTGCCAGCAGTGAATGGCGGGAGGCCGAGCAGTTCTTC. Amino acid sequence: CASSEWREAEQFF.

This chain connects TRBV28 to TRBJ2-7; 11 bases agree with TRBD2. Unmatched junction bases numbered 14, after V lost 10 bases and J lost 6 bases. Germline V CDR1 and CDR2: MDHEN, SYDVKM. The CDR3 contains 15 residues. The CDR3 loop reads CATTVGVAGGGEQYF. Written as DNA, the CDR3 is TGTGCCACCACAGTTGGGGTAGCGGGAGGGGGCGAGCAGTACTTC. The full variable domain, its missing parts supplied by reference TRBV28 and TRBJ2-7, is DVKVTQSSRYLVKRTGEKVFLECVQDMDHENMFWYRQDPGLGLRLIYFSYDVKMKEKGDIPEGYSVSREKKERFSLILESASTNQTSMYLCATTVGVAGGGEQYFGPGTRLTVT.

The genes are TRBV29-1 and TRBJ2-7, with 7 bases aligning to TRBD2. The germline V gene has CDR1 SQVTM and CDR2 ANQGSEA. Germline trimming cut 3 bases from V and 6 bases from J; bases unmatched to any gene: 17. The CDR3 runs to 16 residues. CDR3 amino acids: CSVEATGEGLAFEQYF. CDR3 sequence (DNA): TGCAGCGTTGAGGCAACCGGGGAGGGTCTGGCTTTCGAGCAGTACTTC.

The chain joins TRBV12-5 to TRBJ2-1; TRBD2 is a possible D gene (6 bases). The V gene's germline CDR1 is LGHNT and CDR2 FRNRAP. This CDR3 comprises 16 residues. V was shortened by 3 bases and J by 6 bases, with 18 bases between the two germline ends. The CDR3 loop reads CASGFLVGLASNEQFF. The CDR3 bases are TGTGCTAGTGGTTTTTTGGTTGGTCTAGCGAGCAATGAGCAGTTCTTC.

J is TRBJ1-2 and V is TRBV5-4; D is undetermined. Germline V gene data show CDR1 as SGHNT and CDR2 as YYREEE (reference sequence). Deletions cut 2 bases from V and 4 bases from J, with 15 bases between. The CDR3 is 15 residues long. CDR3 protein: CASSFGGFRGYGYTF. The CDR3 DNA reads as TGTGCCAGCAGCTTTGGCGGATTCCGGGGCTATGGCTACACCTTC.

The chain links TRBV7-3 to TRBJ1-2, with a tentative D call TRBD1 (5 bases). CDR3 size: 14 residues. V was cut by 5 bases and J by 3 bases, with 13 bases left in between. Germline CDR1 SGHTA, CDR2 FQGTGA. The CDR3 nucleotides read TGTGCCAGCAGCCCATGGGCAGGGTACTATGGCTACACCTTC. This gives the protein CASSPWAGYYGYTF.

The V call is TRBV29-1, the J call TRBJ2-3, with D maybe TRBD2 (6 bases). Germline V lookup: CDR1 SQVTM, CDR2 ANQGSEA. The CDR3 is 13 residues long. V dropped 7 bases and J dropped 0 bases, with 11 bases sitting between them. The CDR3 region has the DNA TGCAGCGCGGAGGGGTTTAGCACAGATACGCAGTATTTT. Protein sequence: CSAEGFSTDTQYF.